These 10 T cell receptor beta chains came from one sample sequenced in a study of molecular identifiers for immune sequencing clone quantification (dated by TCRdb to the late 2010s). Library prep was done by PCR. The run used an Illumina HiSeq 4000. Clones were called with MiXCR by TCRdb after fastp trimmed the public reads at Q25, and only in-frame beta chains were retained. Each entry merges the rows of one CDR3 protein and shows their most common DNA and genes. The sample table records some 320,000 distinct CDR3 sequences; about a fifth of these occur just once. The top ten hold approximately 0.8% of the sample. Sequenced material: naive CD8+ T cells from blood, with Jurkat cell RNA spiked in. The cell subset or site label of this sample denotes: FACS-sorted CD8+CD4-CCR7+CD45RA+ naive T cells. These receptors were collected from a human donor in good health. Some libraries in this study had Jurkat cell RNA spiked in.

This clonotype has a count of ten or more. This chain connects TRBV29-1 to TRBJ1-1; TRBD1 is a possible D gene (6 bases). V dropped 7 bases and J dropped 0 bases, with 12 bases sitting between them. Per the germline V gene, CDR1 is SQVTM and CDR2 is ANQGSEA. This CDR3 has 13 amino acids. As DNA, the CDR3 is TGCAGCGCTACGGACAGTTTGAACACTGAAGCTTTCTTT. Its protein is CSATDSLNTEAFF.

With respect to this clonotype: A much larger clonotype is one base distant, so this may be a read error. This chain links TRBV7-2 with TRBJ2-7; TRBD1 is a possible D gene (6 bases). This CDR3 comprises 13 residues. Germline CDR1 and CDR2: SGHTA and FQGNSA. The chain's CDR3 is CASSTDRAYGQYF. The CDR3 nucleotides read TGTGCCAGCAGCACGGACAGAGCTTACGGGCAGTACTTC. The variable domain in full, completed from reference TRBV7-2 and TRBJ2-7, reads GAGVSQSPSNKVTEKGKDVELRCDPISGHTALYWYRQSLGQGLEFLIYFQGNSAPDKSGLPSDRFSAERTGGSVSTLTIQRTQQEDSAVYLCASSTDRAYGQYFGPGTRLTVT.

This clonotype was counted many times. V usage is TRBV11-3 and J usage is TRBJ2-1; D not certain. The CDR3 is 9 amino acids. Germline CDR1 reads SGHNT; CDR2 reads YENEEA. The V and J ends lost 5 bases and 14 bases respectively, with 7 bases between them. DNA of the CDR3: TGTGCCAGCAGCATATTCGAGTTCTTC. Its protein product is CASSIFEFF.

The chain joins TRBV7-3 to TRBJ2-3, with D hard to call. Trimming cost V 6 bases and J 1 base, with 8 bases left between them. Germline V lookup: CDR1 SGHTA, CDR2 FQGTGA. This CDR3 is 13 amino acids long. CDR3 DNA: TGTGCCAGCAGTCAAACCGGCACAGATACGCAGTATTTT. Residues: CASSQTGTDTQYF.

The V gene is TRBV15, the J gene TRBJ1-5; D is undetermined. CDR1 is LNHNV, CDR2 YYDKDF, per germline (reference sequence). The CDR3 contains 15 residues. Trimming left V 0 bases short and J 4 bases short, with 10 bases between. The CDR3 DNA is TGTGCCACCAGCAGAGATCGGGGTGTTAATCAGCCCCAGCATTTT. Amino acid sequence: CATSRDRGVNQPQHF.

The table lists this clonotype with a count of one. CDR3 in DNA: TGTGCCTGGAGTGTAGGGGCGGGGAACACAGATACGCAGTATTTT. This gives the protein CAWSVGAGNTDTQYF. The J gene is TRBJ2-3, the V gene TRBV30; D perhaps matches TRBD2 (6 bases). V was trimmed by 0 bases and J by 2 bases, leaving 12 bases between them. Germline loops: CDR1 GTSNPN, CDR2 SVGIG (reference sequence). CDR3 size: 15 residues.

This clonotype was counted ten times or more. The V gene is TRBV5-1, the J gene TRBJ2-4; D may match TRBD1 or TRBD2 (6 bases each). The CDR3 has 15 amino acids. CDR1 and CDR2 from the germline V gene are SGHRS and YFSETQ. The V and J ends lost 0 bases and 4 bases respectively, with 11 bases between them. The CDR3 loop reads CASSLAGGQKNIQYF. The CDR3 DNA reads as TGCGCCAGCAGCTTGGCCGGGGGCCAAAAAAACATTCAGTACTTC.

There are a few counts of this clonotype. This chain joins TRBV4-3 and TRBJ1-3; D is uncertain. Trimming removed 2 bases at V and 0 bases at J, with 17 bases between. Germline V CDR1 and CDR2: LGHNA, YSLEER. The CDR3 covers 18 residues. CDR3 loop: CASSQTAAPGSSGNTIYF. In DNA, the CDR3 is TGCGCCAGCAGCCAAACGGCCGCCCCTGGGTCCTCTGGAAACACCATATATTTT.

A remark on this clonotype: A read error is likely, as this CDR3 ends without the conserved phenylalanine or tryptophan. The chain combines TRBV12-3 or TRBV12-4 with TRBJ2-3; D possibly corresponds to TRBD2 (5 bases). Trimming took 5 bases from V and 0 from J, leaving 9 bases between them. The CDR3 is made up of 14 amino acids. The CDR3 sequence: CASSSGYSTDTQYS. CDR3 DNA sequence: TGTGCCAGCAGTAGCGGTTATAGCACAGATACGCAGTATTCT.

V is TRBV11-2 and J is TRBJ1-1; D might be TRBD1 (5 bases). This CDR3 spans 14 amino acids. Germline loops: CDR1 SGHAT, CDR2 FQNNGV. V dropped 2 bases and J dropped 4 bases, with 11 bases sitting between them. The CDR3 nucleotides read TGTGCCAGCAGCTTATATCGGGGCAGCACTGAAGCTTTCTTT. Translating gives CASSLYRGSTEAFF. Using reference TRBV11-2 and TRBJ1-1 for the parts outside the CDR3, the full variable domain is EAGVAQSPRYKIIEKRQSVAFWCNPISGHATLYWYQQILGQGPKLLIQFQNNGVVDDSQLPKDRFSAERLKGVDSTLKIQPAKLEDSAVYLCASSLYRGSTEAFFGQGTRLTVV.